This T cell receptor (beta chain) stems from a study of neurological immune-mediated disorders. Study outcomes and limitations: The expanded clones of different subjects shared no CDR3 amino acid sequences (suggesting private repertoires in all groups).

This clonotype was picked up many times. Its antigen is still unknown. Volunteers from a blood bank in Maryland, USA, constituted the healthy controls. V dropped 7 bases and J dropped 4; count of bases not matched to a gene: 4. Germline loops: CDR1 SGHTA, CDR2 FQGNSA. This CDR3 region has 14 residues. 5'RACE with 10-nucleotide random UMIs produced the cDNA. From 15-18 subjects, over 170 million TCR-beta sequences were obtained in each sequencing run. TCRdb passed the 5' RACE reads through MiXCR, listing each CDR3 protein once. The sample carries some 28,000 distinct CDR3 sequences, 6.6% recorded once. The TCR sequence derives from a woman aged 45-59 years in good health. The material sequenced was PBMCs. The chain couples TRBV7-2 to TRBJ2-1; 10 bases line up with TRBD1. The CDR3 DNA follows: TGTGCCAGCAAGGGACAGGGGATTTACAATGAGCAGTTCTTC. Protein product: CASKGQGIYNEQFF.